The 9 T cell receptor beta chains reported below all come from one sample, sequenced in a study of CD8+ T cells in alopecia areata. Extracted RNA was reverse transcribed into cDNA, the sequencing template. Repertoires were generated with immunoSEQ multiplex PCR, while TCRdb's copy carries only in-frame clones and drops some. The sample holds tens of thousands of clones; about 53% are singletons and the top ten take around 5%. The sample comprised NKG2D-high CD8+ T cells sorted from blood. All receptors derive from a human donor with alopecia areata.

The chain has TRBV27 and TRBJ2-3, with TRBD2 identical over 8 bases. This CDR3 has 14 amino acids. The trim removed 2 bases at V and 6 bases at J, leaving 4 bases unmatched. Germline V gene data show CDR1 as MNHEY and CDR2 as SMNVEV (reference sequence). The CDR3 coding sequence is TGTGCCAGCAGTTTAGGACTAGCAGCGGATACGCAGTATTTT. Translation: CASSLGLAADTQYF.

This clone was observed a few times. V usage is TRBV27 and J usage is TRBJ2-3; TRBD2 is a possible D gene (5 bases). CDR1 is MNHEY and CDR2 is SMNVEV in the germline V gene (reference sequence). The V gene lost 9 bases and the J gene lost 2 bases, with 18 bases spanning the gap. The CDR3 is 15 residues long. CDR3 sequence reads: CASTLSAGLTDTQYF. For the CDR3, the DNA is TGTGCCAGTACCCTATCGGCAGGACTCACAGATACGCAGTATTTT.

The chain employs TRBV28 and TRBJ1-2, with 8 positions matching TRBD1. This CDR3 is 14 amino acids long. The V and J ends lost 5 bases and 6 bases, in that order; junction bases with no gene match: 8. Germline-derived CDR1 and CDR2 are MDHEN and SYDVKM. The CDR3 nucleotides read TGTGCCAGCAGTCACAACCGGGACAGGAATGGCTACACCTTC. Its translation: CASSHNRDRNGYTF.

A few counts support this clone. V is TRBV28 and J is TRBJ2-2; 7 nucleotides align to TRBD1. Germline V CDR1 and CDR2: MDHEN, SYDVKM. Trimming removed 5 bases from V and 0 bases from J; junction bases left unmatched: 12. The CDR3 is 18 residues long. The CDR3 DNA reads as TGTGCCAGCAGTGCCCGGGACAGACAACTCGCGAACACCGGGGAGCTGTTTTTT. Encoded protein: CASSARDRQLANTGELFF.

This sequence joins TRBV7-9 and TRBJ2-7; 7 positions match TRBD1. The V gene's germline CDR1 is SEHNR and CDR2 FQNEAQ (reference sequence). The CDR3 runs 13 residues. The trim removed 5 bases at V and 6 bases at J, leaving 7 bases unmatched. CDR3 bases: TGTGCCAGCAGCCCCACGACAGGGCTCGAGCAGTACTTC. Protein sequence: CASSPTTGLEQYF.

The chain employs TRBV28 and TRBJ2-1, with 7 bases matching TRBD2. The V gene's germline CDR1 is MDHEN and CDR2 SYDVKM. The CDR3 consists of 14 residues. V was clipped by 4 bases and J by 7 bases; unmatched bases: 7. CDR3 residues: CASSWPLANNEQFF. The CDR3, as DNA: TGTGCCAGCAGTTGGCCACTAGCGAATAATGAGCAGTTCTTC. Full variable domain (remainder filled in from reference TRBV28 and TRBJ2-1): DVKVTQSSRYLVKRTGEKVFLECVQDMDHENMFWYRQDPGLGLRLIYFSYDVKMKEKGDIPEGYSVSREKKERFSLILESASTNQTSMYLCASSWPLANNEQFFGPGTRLTVL.

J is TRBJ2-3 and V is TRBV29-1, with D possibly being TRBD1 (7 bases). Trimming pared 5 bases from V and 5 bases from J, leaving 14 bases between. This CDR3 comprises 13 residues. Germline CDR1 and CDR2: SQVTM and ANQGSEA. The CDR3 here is CSVPRGEQDTQYF. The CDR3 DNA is TGCAGCGTTCCCAGGGGGGAGCAAGATACGCAGTATTTT.

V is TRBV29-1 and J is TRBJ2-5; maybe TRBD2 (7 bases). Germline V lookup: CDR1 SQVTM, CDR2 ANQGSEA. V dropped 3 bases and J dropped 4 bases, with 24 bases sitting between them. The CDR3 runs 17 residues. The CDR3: CSVENPFGGLGGETQYF. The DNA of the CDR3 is TGCAGCGTTGAGAATCCTTTCGGGGGGCTTGGGGGAGAGACCCAGTACTTC.

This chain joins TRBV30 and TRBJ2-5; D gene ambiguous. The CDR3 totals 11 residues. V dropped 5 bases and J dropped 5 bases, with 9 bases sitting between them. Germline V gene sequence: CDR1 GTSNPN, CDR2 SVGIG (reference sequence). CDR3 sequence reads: CAWASGETQYF. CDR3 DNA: TGTGCCTGGGCCTCCGGGGAGACCCAGTACTTC.